These 17 T cell receptor beta chains were all obtained from the same sample, sequenced in a study of blood T cell repertoires in COVID-19. Sequenced by immunoSEQ multiplex PCR; TCRdb stores in-frame clones only, minus some. The sample has some 150,000 clones; under 90% are singletons. Sample: PBMCs or T cells enriched from blood (not recorded which). The receptors originated from a woman aged 18-29 years who had been exposed to COVID-19.

The chain is built from TRBV18 and TRBJ1-1; the match to TRBD1 covers 8 bases. Germline V gene lookup returns CDR1 KGHSH and CDR2 LQKENI. V lost 4 bases, J lost 4 bases, and 2 bases stayed unmatched. The CDR3 covers 13 residues. The CDR3 sequence: CASSRTGGTEAFF. The CDR3, as DNA: TGTGCCAGCTCACGAACAGGGGGCACTGAAGCTTTCTTT.

The chain links TRBV24-1 to TRBJ2-1; 15 bases are shared with TRBD2. CDR1 is KGHDR, CDR2 SFDVKD, per germline. CDR3 length: 16 amino acids. Trimming removed 5 bases from V and 10 bases from J; junction bases left unmatched: 8. CDR3 DNA: TGTGCCACCAGTGCGGAAGGGACTAGCGGGAGGTTGGAGCAGTTCTTC. The encoded protein is CATSAEGTSGRLEQFF.

The gene calls are TRBV7-9 and TRBJ2-7; 7 positions match TRBD2. Germline V gene sequence: CDR1 SEHNR, CDR2 FQNEAQ (reference sequence). The ends lost 1 base at V and 2 bases at J; junction bases unmatched: 2. The CDR3 is 14 residues long. For the CDR3, the DNA is TGTGCCAGCAGCTTAGACCTAGCGGCCTACGAGCAGTACTTC. It is translated as CASSLDLAAYEQYF.

V and J are TRBV12-3 or TRBV12-4 and TRBJ1-1; D not resolved. The CDR3 is made up of 13 amino acids. Trimming stripped 7 bases from V and 0 bases from J, with 9 bases between. CDR3 sequence: CASIPTLNTEAFF. In nucleotides, the CDR3 is TGTGCCAGCATTCCCACACTGAACACTGAAGCTTTCTTT.

The rearrangement joins TRBV15 to TRBJ1-5, with TRBD1 as a possible D gene (6 bases). This CDR3 comprises 19 residues. CDR1 is LNHNV, CDR2 YYDKDF, per germline (reference sequence). Trimming took off 2 bases at V and 0 bases at J, with 20 bases between the two ends. The CDR3 DNA follows: TGTGCCACCAGCAGATCTTACCCCAGACAGGCATATAGCAATCAGCCCCAGCATTTT. Encoded protein: CATSRSYPRQAYSNQPQHF.

The chain combines TRBV6-6 with TRBJ2-5; tentatively, D is TRBD1 (6 bases). Trimming took 6 bases from V and 3 from J, leaving 11 bases between them. The CDR3 is made up of 13 amino acids. Germline V gene sequence: CDR1 MNHNY, CDR2 SVGAGI (reference sequence). CDR3 nucleotides: TGTGCCAGCAGGAATCCAGGGGAAGAGACCCAGTACTTC. Its translation: CASRNPGEETQYF.

The chain combines TRBV7-6 with TRBJ1-2; TRBD1 aligns across 10 bases. From germline, CDR1 is SGHVS and CDR2 FNYEAQ. The CDR3 contains 17 residues. V lost 3 bases and J lost 5; bases outside the gene matches: 12. CDR3 protein: CASSLRVGQGGWYGYTF. CDR3 sequence (DNA): TGTGCCAGCAGCTTGCGGGTCGGACAGGGGGGTTGGTATGGCTACACCTTC.

The chain carries TRBV7-8 and TRBJ1-1; 8 bases map to TRBD1. Unmatched junction bases numbered 3, after V lost 5 bases and J lost 1 base. Germline CDR1 and CDR2: SGHVS and FQNEAQ. The CDR3 has 14 amino acids. CDR3: CASSLGTGNTEAFF. CDR3 nucleotide sequence: TGTGCCAGCAGCCTCGGGACAGGGAACACTGAAGCTTTCTTT.

The J gene is TRBJ2-1, the V gene TRBV6-5; 10 positions agree with TRBD1. CDR1 MNHEY and CDR2 SVGAGI come from the germline V gene. CDR3 length equals 14 residues. V was clipped by 8 bases and J by 5 bases; unmatched bases: 6. The CDR3 nucleotides read TGTGCCAGCCGGACAGGGGGGTCCCACAATGAGCAGTTCTTC. Amino acids: CASRTGGSHNEQFF.

The chain carries TRBV7-3 and TRBJ2-2; D not resolved. The CDR3 spans 14 residues. Germline V gives CDR1 SGHTA, CDR2 FQGTGA. V lost 5 bases and J lost 4, with 11 bases in between. CDR3 coding DNA: TGTGCCAGCAGCCAAGAGGCCTCCACCGGGGAGCTGTTTTTT. Amino acids: CASSQEASTGELFF.

The chain combines TRBV27 with TRBJ2-1, with TRBD2 identical over 11 bases. The germline V gene has CDR1 MNHEY and CDR2 SMNVEV (reference sequence). The CDR3 length is 20 residues. The ends lost 5 bases at V and 3 bases at J; junction bases unmatched: 18. The DNA of the CDR3 is TGTGCCAGCAGTCAGACTACTAGCGGGAGTGTATCATTGTACTACAATGAGCAGTTCTTC. Translating gives CASSQTTSGSVSLYYNEQFF.

This clone was counted a few times. The J gene is TRBJ2-7, the V gene TRBV5-1; 7 bases map to TRBD1. Germline CDR1 is SGHRS and CDR2 is YFSETQ. J lost 0 bases, V lost 7 bases, and 10 bases had no gene match. The CDR3 extends over 15 amino acids. CDR3 residues: CASGFTGAGSYEQYF. The DNA of the CDR3 is TGCGCCAGCGGATTTACAGGGGCCGGCTCCTACGAGCAGTACTTC.

V gene TRBV18 combines with J gene TRBJ2-5; D ambiguous. Between the trimmed V and J ends, which lost 0 bases and 1 base, there was a span of 6 bases. CDR3 length: 14 amino acids. Germline V lookup: CDR1 KGHSH, CDR2 LQKENI. CDR3 coding DNA: TGTGCCAGCTCACCACCTAACAGCCAAGAGACCCAGTACTTC. It specifies CASSPPNSQETQYF.

This clone was seen only a few times. The chain has TRBV9 and TRBJ2-7; 13 nucleotides match TRBD2. This CDR3 is 15 amino acids long. The germline V gene encodes CDR1 SGDLS and CDR2 YYNGEE. V lost 2 bases to trimming and J lost 6 bases; unmatched junction nucleotides: 5. Here the CDR3 reads CASSVGTSGKIEQYF. The DNA for the CDR3 is TGTGCCAGCAGCGTCGGGACTAGCGGGAAAATCGAGCAGTACTTC.

The chain employs TRBV2 and TRBJ2-5, with D maybe TRBD1 (6 bases). The V end was cut by 6 bases, the J end by 5 bases, with 16 bases between. The CDR3 length is 14 residues. CDR1 SNHLY and CDR2 FYNNEI come from the germline V gene. Here the CDR3 DNA reads TGTGCCAGCAGCCTCCAGGGGATTGGGGAGACCCAGTACTTC. It encodes CASSLQGIGETQYF.

The chain carries TRBV7-3 and TRBJ1-2; 8 positions match TRBD1. The trim removed 4 bases at V and 6 bases at J, leaving 13 bases unmatched. Per the germline V gene, CDR1 is SGHTA and CDR2 is FQGTGA. CDR3 length: 16 amino acids. Written as DNA, the CDR3 is TGTGCCAGCAGCTCAGGACAGGGAAGGGTTGTGGATGGCTACACCTTC. This codes for CASSSGQGRVVDGYTF. Filled out from reference TRBV7-3 and TRBJ1-2, the complete variable domain reads GAGVSQTPSNKVTEKGKYVELRCDPISGHTALYWYRQSLGQGPEFLIYFQGTGAADDSGLPNDRFFAVRPEGSVSTLKIQRTERGDSAVYLCASSSGQGRVVDGYTFGSGTRLTVV.

The rearrangement joins TRBV9 to TRBJ2-1, with 11 bases matching TRBD2. This CDR3 comprises 16 residues. CDR1 and CDR2 (germline): SGDLS, YYNGEE. V lost 0 bases to trimming and J lost 8 bases; unmatched junction nucleotides: 7. CDR3 sequence (DNA): TGTGCCAGCAGCGTAGTTAGCGGGAGGGTCAGGGATGAGCAGTTCTTC. This gives the protein CASSVVSGRVRDEQFF.